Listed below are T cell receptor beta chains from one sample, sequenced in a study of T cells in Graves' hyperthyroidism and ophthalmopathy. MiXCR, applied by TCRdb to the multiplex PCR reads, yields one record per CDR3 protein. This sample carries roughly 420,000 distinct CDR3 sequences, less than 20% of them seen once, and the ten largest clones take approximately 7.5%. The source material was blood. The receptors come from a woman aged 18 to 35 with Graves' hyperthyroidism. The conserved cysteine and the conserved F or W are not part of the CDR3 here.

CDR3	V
ASSILRREAWETQY	TRBV11-3
ASSYSKGGNQPQH	TRBV6-5
ASNLEGSGAETQY	TRBV2
ASSLVGGVETQY	TRBV7-2
ATSDSVGFF	TRBV24-1
ASSWTGVQPQH	TRBV28
ASSAPRRGLNYGYT	TRBV6-1
ASSLGGGTYGYT	TRBV5-6
SAGDEGDTQY	TRBV20-1
SVGPTRGSNGYT	TRBV29-1
SARQGSYGYT	TRBV20-1